The rows below give T cell receptor beta chains drawn from one sample of a study of shared clonotypes between healthy human individuals. Profiling relied on immunoSEQ multiplex PCR, and the TCRdb table lists in-frame clones only, not all of them. The data contain about 1.1 million clones, around 78% of them singletons. Sequencing used memory CD4+ T cells from PBMCs. These receptors were collected from a man aged 18-30 years in good health. Some clones in this sample may be carry-over from other donors' samples. Both conserved end residues are part of each CDR3. The D gene is left open where the match is weak. The size entry is marked missing in some rows and otherwise reads once, few, many or a size class.

v_gene	j_gene	abundance	d_gene	len	CDR3aa	CDR3nt
TRBV11-2	TRBJ1-1	.	.	17	CASSSFSRQGRRAEAFF	TGTGCCAGCAGCTCATTCTCCCGTCAGGGCCGTCGGGCTGAAGCTTTCTTT
TRBV27	TRBJ1-3	.	TRBD1	16	CASRARGTGVGNTIYF	TGTGCCAGCCGGGCGAGAGGGACAGGCGTAGGAAACACCATATATTTT
TRBV7-8	TRBJ2-7	.	.	14	CASRMDRETYEQYF	TGTGCCAGCAGAATGGACAGAGAAACCTACGAGCAGTACTTC
TRBV27	TRBJ2-3	few	.	16	CASSLLVGGGPDTQYF	TGTGCCAGCAGTCTCCTAGTGGGAGGAGGTCCAGATACGCAGTATTTT
TRBV6-5	TRBJ2-7	many	TRBD2	15	CASRLLAGEPYEQYF	TGTGCCAGCAGACTCCTAGCGGGAGAACCCTACGAGCAGTACTTC
TRBV9	TRBJ2-1	.	TRBD2	17	CASSPSISGRVYNEQFF	TGTGCCAGCAGCCCCAGTATTAGCGGGAGGGTCTACAATGAGCAGTTCTTC
TRBV18	TRBJ2-2	.	TRBD1	14	CASSPDRVTGELFF	TGTGCCAGCTCACCGGACAGGGTCACCGGGGAGCTGTTTTTT
TRBV30	TRBJ2-7	.	TRBD1	14	CAWSVRTGGYEQYF	TGTGCCTGGAGTGTCCGGACAGGGGGCTACGAGCAGTACTTC
TRBV2	TRBJ2-7	.	TRBD1	13	CASKTTGAVEQYF	TGTGCCAGCAAAACGACAGGGGCTGTCGAGCAGTACTTC
TRBV5-4	TRBJ2-7	.	.	15	CASSRSGTSSYEQYF	TGTGCCAGCAGTCGCTCCGGGACTTCGTCCTACGAGCAGTACTTC
TRBV19	TRBJ1-2	.	.	11	CASRTEYGYTF	TGTGCCAGTCGTACAGAGTATGGCTACACCTTC
TRBV6-5	TRBJ1-2	once	.	13	CASSSRRSYGYTF	TGTGCCAGCTCGTCCAGGAGGTCCTATGGCTACACCTTC
TRBV9	TRBJ1-4	.	TRBD1	16	CASARTGIVRGEKLFF	TGTGCCAGCGCGCGGACAGGTATAGTACGAGGAGAAAAACTGTTTTTT
TRBV9	TRBJ2-3	.	.	14	CASSVAGSTDTQYF	TGTGCCAGCAGCGTAGCGGGGTCCACAGATACGCAGTATTTT
TRBV7-2	TRBJ1-2	few	.	15	CASSPLSGTRDGYTF	TGTGCCAGCAGCCCCCTCAGTGGGACACGGGATGGCTACACCTTC
TRBV28	TRBJ1-2	.	.	14	CASSLRHTNYGYTF	TGTGCCAGCAGTTTGAGGCACACTAACTATGGCTACACCTTC
TRBV7-9	TRBJ2-5	.	TRBD2	14	CASSLGIAGETQYF	TGTGCCAGCAGCTTAGGAATAGCGGGGGAGACCCAGTACTTC
TRBV28	TRBJ1-1	few	.	16	CASSKENRVLGTEAFF	TGTGCCAGCAGCAAAGAAAACCGGGTCCTAGGGACTGAAGCTTTCTTT
TRBV25-1	TRBJ1-6	once	.	15	CASSEWKSADSPLHF	TGTGCCAGCAGTGAATGGAAATCCGCCGATTCACCCCTCCACTTT
TRBV28	TRBJ2-1	.	.	17	CASSYGRGSPYYNEQFF	TGTGCCAGCAGTTACGGCCGAGGAAGCCCCTACTACAATGAGCAGTTCTTC
TRBV11-2	TRBJ2-1	.	TRBD2	15	CASSLASGTNNEQFF	TGTGCCAGCAGCTTAGCTAGCGGGACCAACAATGAGCAGTTCTTC
TRBV5-1	TRBJ2-3	.	TRBD2	16	CASSLDLAGGLNTQYF	TGCGCCAGCAGCTTGGATCTAGCGGGAGGGCTAAATACGCAGTATTTT
TRBV7-8	TRBJ1-2	many	.	13	CASSKAGLYGYTF	TGTGCCAGCAGCAAAGCAGGGTTGTATGGCTACACCTTC
TRBV5-6	TRBJ2-3	.	TRBD2	18	CASSLEASGALTTDTQYF	TGTGCCAGCAGCTTGGAGGCTAGCGGAGCCCTTACCACAGATACGCAGTATTTT